A single sample is the source of the 9 T cell receptor beta chains below, sequenced in a study of post-analysis software for immune sequencing data. Study-wide points: Patients showed TRBV5-6, TRBV5-1 and TRBV20-1 among a handful of TRBV segments more frequent than in controls.

cDNA libraries for TCR beta contained unique molecular identifiers. TCRdb independently ran MiXCR on the PCR reads; one entry per CDR3 protein. Of hundreds of thousands of distinct CDR3 sequences listed, 59% are singletons. The antigens for these receptors are not known. The sequencing sample was made of blood. These receptors were taken from a girl aged 2-10 years with multiple sclerosis.

This CDR3 reads CASGFSYNEQYF. The CDR3 bases are TGTGCTAGTGGTTTCTCCTACAATGAGCAGTACTTC. This sequence joins TRBV12-5 and TRBJ2-7; D unresolved. This CDR3 spans 12 amino acids. The V gene's germline CDR1 is LGHNT and CDR2 FRNRAP. Deletions cut 3 bases from V and 7 bases from J, with 10 bases between. Based on the CDR3 plus reference TRBV12-5 and TRBJ2-7, the full variable domain is DARVTQTPRHKVTEMGQEVTMRCQPILGHNTVFWYRQTMMQGLELLAYFRNRAPLDDSGMPKDRFSAEMPDATLATLKIQPSEPRDSAVYFCASGFSYNEQYFGPGTRLTVT.

V gene TRBV7-2 combines with J gene TRBJ2-3; 15 bases align to TRBD2. Per the germline V gene, CDR1 is SGHTA and CDR2 is FQGNSA. The CDR3 has 16 residues. V gave up 5 bases and J gave up 4 bases; unmatched junction bases: 4. The CDR3 loop is CASSIRTSGGADTQYF. The CDR3 DNA reads as TGTGCCAGCAGCATCCGGACTAGCGGGGGGGCAGATACGCAGTATTTT.

This chain uses TRBV7-2 with TRBJ2-7; the match to TRBD2 covers 7 bases. The CDR3 is made up of 16 amino acids. Looked up from germline, CDR1 is SGHTA and CDR2 is FQGNSA. V was clipped by 1 base and J by 3 bases; unmatched bases: 9. The CDR3 loop reads CASSLGREPPLYEQYF. CDR3 nucleotides: TGTGCCAGCAGCTTAGGGCGGGAGCCCCCCCTCTACGAGCAGTACTTC.

This clonotype was counted between two and nine times. The chain combines TRBV10-3 with TRBJ2-1; 9 nucleotides line up with TRBD2. CDR1 ENHRY and CDR2 SYGVKD come from the germline V gene. The CDR3 is 16 amino acids. V dropped 5 bases and J dropped 6; count of bases not matched to a gene: 11. This chain's CDR3 is CAISSFVAGGRNEQFF. The CDR3 nucleotides are TGTGCCATCAGTTCCTTTGTTGCGGGGGGGCGCAATGAGCAGTTCTTC.

The rearrangement uses TRBV20-1 and TRBJ1-5; the D gene is possibly TRBD1 (5 bases). This CDR3 has 14 amino acids. CDR1 is DFQATT, CDR2 SNEGSKA, per germline (reference sequence). Trimming cost V 0 bases and J 4 bases, with 10 bases left between them. CDR3 region: CSARERGPNQPQHF. CDR3 in DNA: TGCAGTGCTAGAGAAAGGGGACCAAATCAGCCCCAGCATTTT.

The chain is built from TRBV29-1 and TRBJ1-1; no definite D call. The CDR3 has 17 amino acids. From germline, CDR1 is SQVTM and CDR2 ANQGSEA. V was cut by 7 bases and J by 4 bases, with 28 bases left in between. The CDR3 DNA reads as TGCAGCGCGCAAAGTACGACATCAGGAATCCTCCTCACTGAAGCTTTCTTT. Its protein product is CSAQSTTSGILLTEAFF. The full variable domain, its missing parts supplied by reference TRBV29-1 and TRBJ1-1, is SAVISQKPSRDICQRGTSLTIQCQVDSQVTMMFWYRQQPGQSLTLIATANQGSEATYESGFVIDKFPISRPNLTFSTLTVSNMSPEDSSIYLCSAQSTTSGILLTEAFFGQGTRLTVV.

This rearrangement joins TRBV5-5 to TRBJ2-5, with 7 bases matching TRBD2. Near its end, the DNA agrees better with TRBJ2-7, so the J call may be wrong. Germline V gene lookup returns CDR1 SGHKS and CDR2 YYEKEE (reference sequence). CDR3 size: 15 residues. The CDR3 region is CASGRSGTDTYEQYF. For the CDR3, the DNA is TGTGCCAGCGGCAGGAGCGGGACGGACACTTACGAGCAGTACTTC.

The chain recombines TRBV20-1 with TRBJ1-5; D gene uncertain. Trimming shortened V by 1 base and J by 0 bases, and 7 bases separated the two germline ends. This CDR3 is built from 14 residues. Germline CDR1 DFQATT, CDR2 SNEGSKA (reference sequence). CDR3 nucleotide sequence: TGCAGTGCTAGAGTCGGCAGTAGCAATCAGCCCCAGCATTTT. Translated, it gives CSARVGSSNQPQHF.

CDR3 sequence: CASSNHRAYEQYF. Written as DNA, the CDR3 is TGTGCCAGCAGTAACCATCGCGCCTACGAGCAGTACTTC. The V and J genes are TRBV27 and TRBJ2-7; D is unclear. The CDR3 length is 13 residues. The germline V gene encodes CDR1 MNHEY and CDR2 SMNVEV (reference sequence). Trimming took 5 bases from V and 2 from J, leaving 10 bases between them.